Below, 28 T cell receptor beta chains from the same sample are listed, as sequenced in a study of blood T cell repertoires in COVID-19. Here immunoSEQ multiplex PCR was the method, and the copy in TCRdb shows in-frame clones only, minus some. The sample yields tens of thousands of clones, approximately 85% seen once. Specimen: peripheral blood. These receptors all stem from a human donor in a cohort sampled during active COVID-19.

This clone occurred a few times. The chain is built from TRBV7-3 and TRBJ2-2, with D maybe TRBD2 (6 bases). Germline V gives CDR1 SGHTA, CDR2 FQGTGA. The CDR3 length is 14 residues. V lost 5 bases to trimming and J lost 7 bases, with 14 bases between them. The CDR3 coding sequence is TGTGCCAGCAGCCCGGGGCGGGGTGGCGGGGAGCTGTTTTTT. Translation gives CASSPGRGGGELFF.

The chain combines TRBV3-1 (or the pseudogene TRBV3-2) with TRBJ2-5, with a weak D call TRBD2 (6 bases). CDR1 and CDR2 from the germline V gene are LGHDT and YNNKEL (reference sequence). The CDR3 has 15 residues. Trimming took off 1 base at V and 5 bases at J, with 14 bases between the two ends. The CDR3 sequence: CASSQGAGLPETQYF. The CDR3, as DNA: TGTGCCAGCAGCCAAGGGGCGGGGCTGCCGGAGACCCAGTACTTC.

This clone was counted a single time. CDR3 bases: TGTGCCAGCAGCTCAATTATGGGGGCTGGGGAGCTGTTTTTT. It specifies CASSSIMGAGELFF. The chain recombines TRBV11-3 with TRBJ2-2; D possibly corresponds to TRBD1 (6 bases). Germline CDR1 is SGHNT and CDR2 is YENEEA. This CDR3 region has 14 residues. The V end was cut by 4 bases, the J end by 8 bases, with 14 bases between.

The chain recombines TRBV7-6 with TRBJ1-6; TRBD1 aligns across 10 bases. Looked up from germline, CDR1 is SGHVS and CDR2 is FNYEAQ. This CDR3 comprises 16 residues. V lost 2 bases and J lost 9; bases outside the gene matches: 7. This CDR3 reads CASSLRDRGRVSPLHF. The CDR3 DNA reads TGTGCCAGCAGCTTAAGAGACAGGGGGCGAGTTTCACCCCTCCACTTT.

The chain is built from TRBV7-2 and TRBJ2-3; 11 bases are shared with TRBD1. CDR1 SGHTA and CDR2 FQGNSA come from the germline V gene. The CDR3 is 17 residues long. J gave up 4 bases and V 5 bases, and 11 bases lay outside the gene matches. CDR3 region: CASSDRRTGGASDTQYF. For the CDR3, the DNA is TGTGCCAGCAGCGATCGTCGGACAGGGGGCGCCTCAGATACGCAGTATTTT.

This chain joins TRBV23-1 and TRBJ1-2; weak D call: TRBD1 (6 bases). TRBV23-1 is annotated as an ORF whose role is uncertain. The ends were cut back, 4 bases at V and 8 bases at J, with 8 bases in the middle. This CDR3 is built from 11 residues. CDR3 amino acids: CASSLGTGYTF. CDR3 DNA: TGCGCCAGCAGTCTAGGGACAGGCTACACCTTC.

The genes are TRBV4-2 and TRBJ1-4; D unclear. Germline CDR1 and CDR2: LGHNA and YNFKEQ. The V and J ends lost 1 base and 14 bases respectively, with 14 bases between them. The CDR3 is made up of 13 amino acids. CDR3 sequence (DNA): TGTGCCAGCAGCCAAGTGGGGAGCAGAATCCTGTTTTTT. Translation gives CASSQVGSRILFF.

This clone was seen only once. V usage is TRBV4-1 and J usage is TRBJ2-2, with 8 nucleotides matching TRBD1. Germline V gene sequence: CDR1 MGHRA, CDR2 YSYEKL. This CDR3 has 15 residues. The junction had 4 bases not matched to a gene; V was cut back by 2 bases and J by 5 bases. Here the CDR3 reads CASSQSGQGTGELFF. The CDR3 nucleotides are TGCGCCAGCAGCCAATCCGGACAGGGAACCGGGGAGCTGTTTTTT.

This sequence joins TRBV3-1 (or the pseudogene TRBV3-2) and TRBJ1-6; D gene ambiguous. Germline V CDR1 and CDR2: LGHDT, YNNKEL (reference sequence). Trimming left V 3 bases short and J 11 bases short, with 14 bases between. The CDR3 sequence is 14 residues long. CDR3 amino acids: CASSHATVRAPLHF. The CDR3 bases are TGTGCCAGCAGCCATGCTACTGTGCGGGCACCCCTCCACTTT.

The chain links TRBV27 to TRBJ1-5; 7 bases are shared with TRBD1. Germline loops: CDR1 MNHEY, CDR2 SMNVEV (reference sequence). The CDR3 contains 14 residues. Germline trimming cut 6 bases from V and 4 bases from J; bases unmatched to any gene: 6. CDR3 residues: CASRRDRLNQPQHF. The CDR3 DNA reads TGTGCCAGCAGAAGGGACAGACTAAATCAGCCCCAGCATTTT.

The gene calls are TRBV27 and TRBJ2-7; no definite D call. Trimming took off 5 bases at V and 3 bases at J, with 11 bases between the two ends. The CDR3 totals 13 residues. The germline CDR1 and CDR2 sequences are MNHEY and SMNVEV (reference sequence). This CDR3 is CASSLQTVYEQYF. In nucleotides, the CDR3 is TGTGCCAGCAGTCTACAGACGGTCTACGAGCAGTACTTC.

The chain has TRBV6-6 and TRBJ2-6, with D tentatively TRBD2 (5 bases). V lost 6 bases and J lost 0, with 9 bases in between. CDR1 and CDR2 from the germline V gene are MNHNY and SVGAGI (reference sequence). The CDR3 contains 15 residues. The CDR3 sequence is CASSLGSSGANVLTF. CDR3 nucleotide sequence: TGTGCCAGCAGCTTGGGGAGCTCTGGGGCCAACGTCCTGACTTTC.

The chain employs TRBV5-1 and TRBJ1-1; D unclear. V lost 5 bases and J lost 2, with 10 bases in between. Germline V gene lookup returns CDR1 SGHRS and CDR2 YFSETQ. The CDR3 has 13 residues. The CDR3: CASRERENTEAFF. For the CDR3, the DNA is TGCGCCAGCAGAGAACGGGAAAACACTGAAGCTTTCTTT.

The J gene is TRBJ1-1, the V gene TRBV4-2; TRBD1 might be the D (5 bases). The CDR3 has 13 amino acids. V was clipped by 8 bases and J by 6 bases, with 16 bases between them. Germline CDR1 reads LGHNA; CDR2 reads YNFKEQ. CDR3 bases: TGTGCCAGCTCCGGGGGGGGGAGGTCTGAAGCTTTCTTT. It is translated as CASSGGGRSEAFF.

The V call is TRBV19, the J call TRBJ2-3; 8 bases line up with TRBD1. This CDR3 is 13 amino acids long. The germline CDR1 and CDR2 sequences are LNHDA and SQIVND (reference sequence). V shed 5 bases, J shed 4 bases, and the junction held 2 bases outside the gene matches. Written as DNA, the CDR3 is TGTGCCAGTAGTGGACAGGGTGCAGATACGCAGTATTTT. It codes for CASSGQGADTQYF.

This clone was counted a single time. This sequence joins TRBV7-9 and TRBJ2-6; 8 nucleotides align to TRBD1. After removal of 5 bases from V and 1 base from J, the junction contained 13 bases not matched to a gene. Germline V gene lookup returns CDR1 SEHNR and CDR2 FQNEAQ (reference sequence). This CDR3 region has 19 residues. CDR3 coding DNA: TGTGCCAGCAGCCGTGCTAGGACAGGGAGGTATTCTGGGGCCAACGTCCTGACTTTC. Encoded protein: CASSRARTGRYSGANVLTF.

The CDR3 DNA is TGTGCCAGCAGCTCCCAGGGGAGCTCTGGAAACACCATATATTTT. It encodes CASSSQGSSGNTIYF. The gene calls are TRBV7-2 and TRBJ1-3, with TRBD1 as a possible D gene (6 bases). Trimming left V 4 bases short and J 0 bases short, with 10 bases between. Germline CDR1 and CDR2: SGHTA and FQGNSA. The CDR3 has 15 residues.

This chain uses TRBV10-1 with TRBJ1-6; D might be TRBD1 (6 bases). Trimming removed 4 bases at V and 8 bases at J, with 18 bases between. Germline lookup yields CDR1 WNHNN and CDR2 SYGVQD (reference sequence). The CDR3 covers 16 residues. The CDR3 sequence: CASSVSRTAVYSPLHF. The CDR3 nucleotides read TGCGCCAGCAGTGTTAGCCGGACAGCGGTCTATTCACCCCTCCACTTT.

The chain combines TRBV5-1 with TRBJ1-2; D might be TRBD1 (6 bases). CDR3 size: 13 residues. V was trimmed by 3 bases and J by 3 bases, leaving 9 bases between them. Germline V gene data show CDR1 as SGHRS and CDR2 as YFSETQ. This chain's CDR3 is CASSSAGDYGYTF. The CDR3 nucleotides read TGCGCCAGCAGCTCGGCAGGGGACTATGGCTACACCTTC.

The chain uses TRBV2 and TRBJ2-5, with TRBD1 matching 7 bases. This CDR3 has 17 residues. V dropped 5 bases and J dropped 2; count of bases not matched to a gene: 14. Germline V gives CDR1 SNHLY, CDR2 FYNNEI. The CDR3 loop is CASSHLQGDPKQETQYF. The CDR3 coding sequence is TGTGCCAGCAGTCATCTCCAGGGGGACCCAAAACAAGAGACCCAGTACTTC.

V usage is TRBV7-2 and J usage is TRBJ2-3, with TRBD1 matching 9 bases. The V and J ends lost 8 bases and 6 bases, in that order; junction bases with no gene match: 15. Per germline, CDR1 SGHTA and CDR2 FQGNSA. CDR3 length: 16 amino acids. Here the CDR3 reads CASSTVGQGFRDTQYF. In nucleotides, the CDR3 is TGTGCCAGCTCCACCGTAGGACAGGGGTTCAGGGATACGCAGTATTTT.

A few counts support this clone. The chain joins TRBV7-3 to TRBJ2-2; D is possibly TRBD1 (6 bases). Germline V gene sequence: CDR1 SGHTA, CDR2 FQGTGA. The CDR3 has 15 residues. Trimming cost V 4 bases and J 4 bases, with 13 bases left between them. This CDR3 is CASSSQGRGTGELFF. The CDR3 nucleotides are TGTGCCAGCAGCTCCCAGGGGCGAGGCACCGGGGAGCTGTTTTTT.

In DNA, the CDR3 is TGTGCCAGCAGCCCAGGGGGCTGGGGATCACCCCTCCACTTT. Amino acid sequence: CASSPGGWGSPLHF. The V call is TRBV7-2, the J call TRBJ1-6; 8 nucleotides match TRBD1. This CDR3 has 14 residues. The V segment lost 5 bases and the J segment 10 bases; nucleotides outside the gene matches: 7. Germline values: CDR1 SGHTA, CDR2 FQGNSA.

Here the CDR3 DNA reads TGTGCCAGCCAGGCGGGGGCTGGAAACACCATATATTTT. This encodes CASQAGAGNTIYF. This sequence joins TRBV5-4 and TRBJ1-3; possible D gene TRBD1, 5 bases. Germline CDR1 and CDR2: SGHNT and YYREEE (reference sequence). V was clipped by 7 bases and J by 2 bases, with 10 bases between them. The CDR3 sequence is 13 residues long.

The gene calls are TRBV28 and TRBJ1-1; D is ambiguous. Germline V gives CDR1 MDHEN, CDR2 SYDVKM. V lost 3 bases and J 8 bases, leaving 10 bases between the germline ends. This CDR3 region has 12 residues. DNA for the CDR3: TGTGCCAGCAGTTTGACGGGGAGCGAAGCTTTCTTT. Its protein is CASSLTGSEAFF.

This CDR3 reads CASSWGRGSDEQYF. In nucleotides, the CDR3 is TGTGCCAGCAGCTGGGGGCGCGGATCTGACGAGCAGTACTTC. V gene TRBV11-2 combines with J gene TRBJ2-7, with a weak D call TRBD1 (6 bases). V was clipped by 4 bases and J by 5 bases, with 15 bases between them. The CDR3 spans 14 residues. Germline V gene lookup returns CDR1 SGHAT and CDR2 FQNNGV.

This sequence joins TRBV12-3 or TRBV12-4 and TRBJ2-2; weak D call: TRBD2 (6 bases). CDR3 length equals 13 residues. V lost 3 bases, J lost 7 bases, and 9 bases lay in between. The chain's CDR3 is CASSFRGNGELFF. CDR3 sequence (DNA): TGTGCCAGCAGTTTCCGGGGGAACGGGGAGCTGTTTTTT.

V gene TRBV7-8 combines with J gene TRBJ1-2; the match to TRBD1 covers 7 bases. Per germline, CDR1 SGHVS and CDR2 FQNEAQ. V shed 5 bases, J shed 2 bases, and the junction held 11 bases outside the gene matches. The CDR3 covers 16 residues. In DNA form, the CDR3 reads TGTGCCAGCAGCCTGCCAAGGGACAGACCGAACTATGGCTACACCTTC. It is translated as CASSLPRDRPNYGYTF.